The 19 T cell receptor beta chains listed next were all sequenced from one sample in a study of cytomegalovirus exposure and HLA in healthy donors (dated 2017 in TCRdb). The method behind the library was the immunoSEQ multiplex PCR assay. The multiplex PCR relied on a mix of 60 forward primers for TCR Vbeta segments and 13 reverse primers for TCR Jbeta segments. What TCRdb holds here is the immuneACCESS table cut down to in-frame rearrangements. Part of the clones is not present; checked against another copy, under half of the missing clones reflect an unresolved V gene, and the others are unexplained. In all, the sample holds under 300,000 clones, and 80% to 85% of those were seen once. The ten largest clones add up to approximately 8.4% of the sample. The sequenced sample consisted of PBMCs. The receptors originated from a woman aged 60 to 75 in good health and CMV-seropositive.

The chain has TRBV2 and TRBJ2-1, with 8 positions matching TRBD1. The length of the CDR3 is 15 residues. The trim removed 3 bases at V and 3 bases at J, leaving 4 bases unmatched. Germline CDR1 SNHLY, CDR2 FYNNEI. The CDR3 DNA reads TGTGCCAGCAGTGACCAGGGACAGGACTACAATGAGCAGTTCTTC. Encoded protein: CASSDQGQDYNEQFF.

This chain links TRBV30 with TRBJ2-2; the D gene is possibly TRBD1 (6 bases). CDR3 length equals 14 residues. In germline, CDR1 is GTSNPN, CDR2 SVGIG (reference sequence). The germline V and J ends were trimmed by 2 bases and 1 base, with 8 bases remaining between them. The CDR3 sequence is CAWSTQGNTGELFF. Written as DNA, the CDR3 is TGTGCCTGGAGTACACAGGGGAACACCGGGGAGCTGTTTTTT.

CDR3 in amino acids: CASSSGTSGAKNIQYF. DNA for the CDR3: TGTGCCAGCAGTTCCGGGACTAGCGGAGCCAAAAACATTCAGTACTTC. The chain recombines TRBV2 with TRBJ2-4; TRBD2 matches 11 bases. Trimming at V came to 5 bases and at J to 0 bases, leaving 3 bases not matched to a gene. CDR1 and CDR2 (germline): SNHLY, FYNNEI. This CDR3 contains 16 residues.

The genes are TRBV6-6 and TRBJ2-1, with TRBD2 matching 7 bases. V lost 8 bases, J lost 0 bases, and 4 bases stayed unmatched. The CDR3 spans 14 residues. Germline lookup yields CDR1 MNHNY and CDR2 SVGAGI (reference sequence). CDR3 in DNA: TGTGCCAGCCTCGGACTAGTCTCCTACAATGAGCAGTTCTTC. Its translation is CASLGLVSYNEQFF.

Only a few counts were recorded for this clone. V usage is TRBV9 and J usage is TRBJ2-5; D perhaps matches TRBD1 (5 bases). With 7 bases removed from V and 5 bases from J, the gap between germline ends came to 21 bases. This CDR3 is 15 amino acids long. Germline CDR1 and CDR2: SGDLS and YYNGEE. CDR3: CASPHRKGMWETQYF. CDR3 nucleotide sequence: TGTGCCAGCCCTCATAGGAAGGGGATGTGGGAGACCCAGTACTTC.

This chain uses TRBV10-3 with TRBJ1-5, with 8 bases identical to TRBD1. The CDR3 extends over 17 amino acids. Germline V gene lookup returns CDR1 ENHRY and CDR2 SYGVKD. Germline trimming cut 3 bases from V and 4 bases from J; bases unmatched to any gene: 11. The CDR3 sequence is CAISEGTGSIKNQPQHF. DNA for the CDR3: TGTGCCATCAGTGAAGGGACAGGAAGCATAAAGAATCAGCCCCAGCATTTT.

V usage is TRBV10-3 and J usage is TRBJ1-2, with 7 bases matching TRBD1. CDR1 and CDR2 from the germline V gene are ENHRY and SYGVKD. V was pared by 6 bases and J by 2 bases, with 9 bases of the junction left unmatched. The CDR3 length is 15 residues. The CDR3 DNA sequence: TGTGCCATCAGCGAGGGGGCAATATCCAACTATGGCTACACCTTC. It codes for CAISEGAISNYGYTF.

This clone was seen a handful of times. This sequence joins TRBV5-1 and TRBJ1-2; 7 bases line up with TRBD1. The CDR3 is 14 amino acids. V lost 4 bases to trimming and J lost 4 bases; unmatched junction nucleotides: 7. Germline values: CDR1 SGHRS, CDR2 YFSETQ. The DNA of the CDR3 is TGCGCCAGCAGCCTAGGACAGGAGGTCTATGGCTACACCTTC. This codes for CASSLGQEVYGYTF.

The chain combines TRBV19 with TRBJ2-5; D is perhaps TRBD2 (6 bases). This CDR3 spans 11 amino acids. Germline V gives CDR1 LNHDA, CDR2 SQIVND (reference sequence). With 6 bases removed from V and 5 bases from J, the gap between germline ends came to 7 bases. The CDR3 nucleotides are TGTGCCAGTAGACTAGCTGAGACCCAGTACTTC. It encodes CASRLAETQYF.

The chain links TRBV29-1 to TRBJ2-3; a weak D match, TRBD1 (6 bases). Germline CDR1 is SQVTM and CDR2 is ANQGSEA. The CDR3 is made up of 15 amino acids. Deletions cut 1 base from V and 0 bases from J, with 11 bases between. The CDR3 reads CSVEARGGSTDTQYF. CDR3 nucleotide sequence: TGCAGCGTTGAAGCCAGGGGTGGCAGCACAGATACGCAGTATTTT.

The CDR3 bases are TGTGCCAGCAGACCACTAGACTCTGAGCAGTTCTTC. Its translation: CASRPLDSEQFF. The gene calls are TRBV7-9 and TRBJ2-1, with a possible D match to TRBD2 (5 bases). V lost 6 bases and J 9 bases, leaving 12 bases between the germline ends. The length of the CDR3 is 12 residues. Germline V gives CDR1 SEHNR, CDR2 FQNEAQ (reference sequence).

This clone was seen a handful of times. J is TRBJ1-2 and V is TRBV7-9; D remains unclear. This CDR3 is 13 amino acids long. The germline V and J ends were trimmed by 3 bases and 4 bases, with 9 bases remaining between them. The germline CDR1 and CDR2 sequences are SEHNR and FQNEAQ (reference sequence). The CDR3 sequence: CASSLAGSYGYTF. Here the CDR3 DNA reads TGTGCCAGCAGCTTGGCAGGCAGCTATGGCTACACCTTC. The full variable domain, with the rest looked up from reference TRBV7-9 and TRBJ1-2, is DTGVSQNPRHKITKRGQNVTFRCDPISEHNRLYWYRQTLGQGPEFLTYFQNEAQLEKSRLLSDRFSAERPKGSFSTLEIQRTEQGDSAMYLCASSLAGSYGYTFGSGTRLTVV.

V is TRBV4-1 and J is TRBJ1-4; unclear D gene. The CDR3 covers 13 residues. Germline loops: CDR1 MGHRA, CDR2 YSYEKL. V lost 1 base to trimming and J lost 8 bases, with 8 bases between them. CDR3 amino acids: CASSQVGSEKLFF. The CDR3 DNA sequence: TGCGCCAGCAGCCAAGTGGGGAGCGAAAAACTGTTTTTT.

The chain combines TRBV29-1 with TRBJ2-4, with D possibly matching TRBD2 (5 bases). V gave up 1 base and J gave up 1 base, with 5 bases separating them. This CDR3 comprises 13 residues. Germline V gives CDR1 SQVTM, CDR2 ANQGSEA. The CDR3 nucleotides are TGCAGCGTTGAAGCGGGGGCCAAAAACATTCAGTACTTC. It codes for CSVEAGAKNIQYF.

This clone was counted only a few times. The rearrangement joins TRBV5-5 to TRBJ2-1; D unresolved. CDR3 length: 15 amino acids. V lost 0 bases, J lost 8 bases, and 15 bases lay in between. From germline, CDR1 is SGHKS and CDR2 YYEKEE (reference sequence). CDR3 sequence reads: CASSLVGRRTDEQFF. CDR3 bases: TGTGCCAGCAGCTTGGTAGGCAGGCGTACGGATGAGCAGTTCTTC.

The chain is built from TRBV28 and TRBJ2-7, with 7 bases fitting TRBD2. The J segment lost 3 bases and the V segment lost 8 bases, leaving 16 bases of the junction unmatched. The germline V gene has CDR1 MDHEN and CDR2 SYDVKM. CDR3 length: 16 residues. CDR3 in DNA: TGTGCCAGCGTCGGTACCCCTAGCGGAACTAACTACGAGCAGTACTTC. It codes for CASVGTPSGTNYEQYF.

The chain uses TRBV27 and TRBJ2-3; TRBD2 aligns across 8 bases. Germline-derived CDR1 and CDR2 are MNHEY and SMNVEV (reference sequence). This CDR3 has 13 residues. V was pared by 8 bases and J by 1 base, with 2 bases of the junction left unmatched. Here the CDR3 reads CASLAGGTDTQYF. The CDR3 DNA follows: TGTGCCAGCCTAGCGGGTGGCACAGATACGCAGTATTTT.

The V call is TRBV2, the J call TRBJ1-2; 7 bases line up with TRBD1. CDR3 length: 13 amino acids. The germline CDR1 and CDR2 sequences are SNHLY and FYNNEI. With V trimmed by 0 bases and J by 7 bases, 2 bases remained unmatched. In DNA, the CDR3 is TGTGCCAGCAGTGAAGCAGGGGGCGGTGGCTACACCTTC. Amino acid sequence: CASSEAGGGGYTF.

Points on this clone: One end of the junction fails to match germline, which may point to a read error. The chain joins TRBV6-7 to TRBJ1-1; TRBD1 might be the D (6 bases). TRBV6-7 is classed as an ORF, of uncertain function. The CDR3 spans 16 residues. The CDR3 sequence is CASSYSSVTGITGAFF. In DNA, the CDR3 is TGTGCCAGCAGTTACTCGAGTGTCACAGGGATCACTGGAGCTTTCTTT.